The entry that follows covers one TCR beta chain sequence. These data are taken from a study of blood T cell repertoires in COVID-19. Study-level information: Material from acute and convalescent COVID-19 was sourced from the United States, Italy and Spain. T cells, B-cell-depleted T cells, or PBMCs provided the cDNA or gDNA that served as material.

From germline, CDR1 is SGHRS and CDR2 YFSETQ. Trimming at V came to 0 bases and at J to 3 bases, leaving 4 bases not matched to a gene. CDR3 length: 15 amino acids. Per the authors' pipeline: Researchers report that nucleated cell counts were estimated from reference gene primer amplification. The table came from immunoSEQ multiplex PCR; TCRdb's copy has only in-frame clones and leaves some out. V, J and clone size were drawn from that table, and D and trimming were deduced from the DNA. The table includes more than 35,000 clones, around 89% detected once. This sequence originates from a human donor in a cohort sampled during active COVID-19. The chain carries TRBV5-1 and TRBJ2-7; 9 bases line up with TRBD1. Sequencing was performed on peripheral blood. The DNA of the CDR3 is TGCGCCAGCAGCTTGGGCGGGGGACAGGGCTACGAGCAGTACTTC. This encodes CASSLGGGQGYEQYF.